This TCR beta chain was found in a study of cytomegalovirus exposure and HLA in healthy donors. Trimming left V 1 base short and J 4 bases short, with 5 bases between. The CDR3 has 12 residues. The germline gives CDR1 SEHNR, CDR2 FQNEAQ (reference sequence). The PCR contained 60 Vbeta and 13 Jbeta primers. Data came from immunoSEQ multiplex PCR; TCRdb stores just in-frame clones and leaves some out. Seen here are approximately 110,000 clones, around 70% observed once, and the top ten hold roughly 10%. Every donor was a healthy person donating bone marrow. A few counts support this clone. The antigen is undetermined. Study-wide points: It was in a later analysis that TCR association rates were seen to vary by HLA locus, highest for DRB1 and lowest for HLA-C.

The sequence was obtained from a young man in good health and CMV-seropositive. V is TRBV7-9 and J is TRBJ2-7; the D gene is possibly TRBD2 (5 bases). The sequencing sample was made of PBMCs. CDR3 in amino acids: CASSLVAYEQYV. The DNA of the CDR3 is TGTGCCAGCAGCTTAGTAGCGTACGAGCAGTACGTC.